The next 24 T cell receptor beta chains were all read from a single sample in a study of T cell changes during pregnancy in multiple sclerosis. The method was immunoSEQ multiplex PCR; TCRdb's version includes in-frame clones alone and lacks a portion of them. In the table there are 38,000 or so clones, over 75% of which are singletons. The material sequenced was CD4+ T cells from peripheral blood mononuclear cells, taken in the third trimester of pregnancy. The receptors stem from a female donor with multiple sclerosis, enrolled in a pregnancy study.

The chain joins TRBV18 to TRBJ1-4; 7 nucleotides align to TRBD1. The CDR3 has 13 residues. Germline lookup yields CDR1 KGHSH and CDR2 LQKENI. The V gene end was trimmed by 4 bases and the J gene end by 4 bases; junction bases not matched to a gene: 0. The CDR3, as DNA: TGTGCCAGCTCACGGGACAGTAATGAAAAACTGTTTTTT. It yields the protein CASSRDSNEKLFF.

This chain joins TRBV6-5 and TRBJ1-1, with TRBD1 identical over 8 bases. V lost 5 bases and J lost 0; bases outside the gene matches: 5. This CDR3 is 15 amino acids long. The germline V gene encodes CDR1 MNHEY and CDR2 SVGAGI. The DNA of the CDR3 is TGTGCCAGCAGTCCCGGGACAGGATTGAACACTGAAGCTTTCTTT. Its translation is CASSPGTGLNTEAFF.

J is TRBJ2-7 and V is TRBV13; 7 bases line up with TRBD2. This CDR3 is built from 16 residues. After removal of 5 bases from V and 2 bases from J, the junction contained 12 bases not matched to a gene. Germline V CDR1 and CDR2: PRHDT, FYEKMQ (reference sequence). CDR3 sequence reads: CASSGSLWEGPYEQYF. The CDR3 coding sequence is TGTGCCAGCAGCGGGTCCCTATGGGAGGGACCCTACGAGCAGTACTTC.

J is TRBJ2-3 and V is TRBV19, with TRBD1 matching 12 bases. V lost 5 bases and J lost 7; bases outside the gene matches: 7. Germline V gene sequence: CDR1 LNHDA, CDR2 SQIVND (reference sequence). The CDR3 runs to 15 residues. CDR3 coding DNA: TGTGCCAGTAGTTCGGGGACAGGGGGCATGTATACGCAGTATTTT. Amino acids: CASSSGTGGMYTQYF.

The chain is built from TRBV5-1 and TRBJ1-3; unclear D gene. This CDR3 has 13 residues. Germline CDR1 reads SGHRS; CDR2 reads YFSETQ. The V end lost 7 bases, the J end lost 2 bases, and 10 bases lay between the germline ends. CDR3 region: CASGEGAGNTIYF. The CDR3 region has the DNA TGCGCCAGCGGAGAGGGAGCTGGAAACACCATATATTTT.

The chain recombines TRBV18 with TRBJ2-3, with D maybe TRBD2 (5 bases). Germline values: CDR1 KGHSH, CDR2 LQKENI. V was shortened by 6 bases and J by 1 base, with 14 bases between the two germline ends. The CDR3 has 15 amino acids. The CDR3 DNA follows: TGTGCCAGCTCGTTGGGTTGGGGAGGCACAGATACGCAGTATTTT. This codes for CASSLGWGGTDTQYF.

This clone was counted a single time. The chain recombines TRBV5-1 with TRBJ2-1, with 10 bases aligning to TRBD2. The CDR3 has 16 amino acids. V gave up 0 bases and J gave up 7 bases; unmatched junction bases: 7. Per the germline V gene, CDR1 is SGHRS and CDR2 is YFSETQ. The CDR3: CASSLDEASGRNEQFF. In DNA, the CDR3 is TGCGCCAGCAGCTTGGACGAGGCTAGCGGGAGAAATGAGCAGTTCTTC.

The chain recombines TRBV2 with TRBJ1-3; D not resolved. The germline gives CDR1 SNHLY, CDR2 FYNNEI. This CDR3 region has 12 residues. The ends were cut back, 4 bases at V and 4 bases at J, with 5 bases in the middle. CDR3 loop: CASSVEGNTIYF. The DNA of the CDR3 is TGTGCCAGCAGTGTGGAGGGAAACACCATATATTTT.

The V call is TRBV6-1, the J call TRBJ2-7, with 8 bases lining up with TRBD2. Germline V gives CDR1 MNHNS, CDR2 SASEGT. CDR3 length equals 14 residues. Trimming removed 7 bases from V and 4 bases from J; junction bases left unmatched: 9. CDR3 residues: CASIIASGPYEQYF. CDR3 DNA sequence: TGTGCCAGCATAATAGCTAGCGGGCCTTACGAGCAGTACTTC.

This sequence joins TRBV6-1 and TRBJ1-2; weak D call: TRBD1 (5 bases). V was cut by 1 base and J by 4 bases, with 10 bases left in between. Germline CDR1 is MNHNS and CDR2 is SASEGT. The CDR3 runs 14 residues. The DNA for the CDR3 is TGTGCCAGCAGTGAAGAGGGGCCTCGCTATGGCTACACCTTC. It encodes CASSEEGPRYGYTF.

This rearrangement joins TRBV12-5 to TRBJ2-4; tentatively, D is TRBD2 (6 bases). Germline V gene data show CDR1 as LGHNT and CDR2 as FRNRAP. V lost 5 bases to trimming and J lost 9 bases, with 14 bases between them. There are 13 residues in the CDR3. DNA for the CDR3: TGTGCTAGTGGTACGTCCCTGGGGGGCATTCAGTACTTC. Amino acid sequence: CASGTSLGGIQYF.

This chain joins TRBV4-1 and TRBJ2-7; possibly TRBD2 for D (5 bases). CDR1 is MGHRA and CDR2 is YSYEKL in the germline V gene. The CDR3 has 16 residues. Trimming pared 4 bases from V and 5 bases from J, leaving 21 bases between. The CDR3 DNA reads TGCGCCAGCAGCCGACCCGGGGAAAGAGTGACCCACGAGCAGTACTTC. It is translated as CASSRPGERVTHEQYF.

This chain joins TRBV6-1 and TRBJ2-7, with a weak D call TRBD1 (7 bases). V lost 1 base and J lost 3, with 13 bases in between. The germline V gene has CDR1 MNHNS and CDR2 SASEGT. The CDR3 is 15 residues long. The CDR3 is CASSEGAGGFYEQYF. In DNA, the CDR3 is TGTGCCAGCAGTGAAGGGGCAGGGGGGTTCTACGAGCAGTACTTC.

V gene TRBV19 combines with J gene TRBJ1-2; D might be TRBD1 (5 bases). Looked up from germline, CDR1 is LNHDA and CDR2 is SQIVND (reference sequence). CDR3 length equals 15 residues. V was cut by 6 bases and J by 4 bases, with 18 bases left in between. The CDR3 DNA sequence: TGTGCCAGTAGCTCGGGACTAGGGGTATCCTATGGCTACACCTTC. Encoded protein: CASSSGLGVSYGYTF.

This rearrangement joins TRBV10-3 to TRBJ2-7; a possible D gene is TRBD2 (5 bases). Looked up from germline, CDR1 is ENHRY and CDR2 is SYGVKD. Trimming stripped 5 bases from V and 0 bases from J, with 11 bases between. This CDR3 is built from 14 residues. DNA of the CDR3: TGTGCCATCAGTCCGGCGGGCACCTCCTACGAGCAGTACTTC. Its protein is CAISPAGTSYEQYF.

Judged by abundance, this clone is medium-sized (0.01 to 0.1%). The chain uses TRBV7-2 and TRBJ2-2, with no clear D. CDR3 size: 13 residues. From germline, CDR1 is SGHTA and CDR2 FQGNSA. V was pared by 5 bases and J by 3 bases, with 7 bases between. The DNA of the CDR3 is TGTGCCAGCAGCCCTGACTACACCGGGGAGCTGTTTTTT. As protein: CASSPDYTGELFF.

This sequence joins TRBV6-1 and TRBJ1-2, with D possibly TRBD1 on 6 matching bases. Trimming stripped 1 base from V and 6 bases from J, with 9 bases between. The CDR3 runs to 13 residues. The V gene's germline CDR1 is MNHNS and CDR2 SASEGT. CDR3 sequence: CASSEGQVDGYTF. The CDR3 DNA reads TGTGCCAGCAGTGAAGGACAGGTCGATGGCTACACCTTC.

The V and J genes are TRBV6-1 and TRBJ2-1, with D perhaps matching TRBD2 (6 bases). The ends were cut back, 9 bases at V and 9 bases at J, with 24 bases in the middle. This CDR3 comprises 15 residues. Germline V lookup: CDR1 MNHNS, CDR2 SASEGT. CDR3 residues: CASFERLAKGSEQFF. In DNA, the CDR3 is TGTGCCAGTTTCGAAAGGCTAGCGAAGGGTAGTGAGCAGTTCTTC.

V is TRBV5-5 and J is TRBJ2-7; TRBD2 matches at 11 bases. The germline CDR1 and CDR2 sequences are SGHKS and YYEKEE (reference sequence). The J segment lost 6 bases and the V segment lost 7 bases, leaving 12 bases of the junction unmatched. The length of the CDR3 is 15 residues. The CDR3 DNA sequence: TGTGCCAGCCGCCTGGGACTAGCGGTACCTCCCGAGCAGTACTTC. It yields the protein CASRLGLAVPPEQYF.

The rearrangement links TRBV28 to TRBJ2-7; D is unresolved. Germline loops: CDR1 MDHEN, CDR2 SYDVKM. Trimming shortened V by 3 bases and J by 0 bases, and 3 bases separated the two germline ends. This CDR3 is 12 amino acids long. The CDR3 DNA sequence: TGTGCCAGCAGTTTTAGCTCCTACGAGCAGTACTTC. Protein product: CASSFSSYEQYF.

The J gene is TRBJ2-7, the V gene TRBV7-2, with 8 bases lining up with TRBD2. The germline gives CDR1 SGHTA, CDR2 FQGNSA. With V trimmed by 2 bases and J by 2 bases, 14 bases remained unmatched. CDR3 size: 18 residues. CDR3 bases: TGTGCCAGCAGCTTAAAGTTCGATTTTGCTAGCGGGCCCTACGAGCAGTACTTC. As protein: CASSLKFDFASGPYEQYF.

The V gene is TRBV5-1, the J gene TRBJ2-1; 9 nucleotides match TRBD2. This CDR3 is 14 amino acids long. The V gene end was trimmed by 2 bases and the J gene end by 8 bases; junction bases not matched to a gene: 5. Germline CDR1 SGHRS, CDR2 YFSETQ. This chain's CDR3 is CASSLPSGIDEQFF. For the CDR3, the DNA is TGCGCCAGCAGCTTACCTAGCGGGATTGATGAGCAGTTCTTC.

This clone was seen repeatedly, ten times or more. J is TRBJ2-7 and V is TRBV30, with 11 bases matching TRBD1. The J segment lost 3 bases and the V segment lost 5 bases, leaving 6 bases of the junction unmatched. This CDR3 is 14 amino acids long. CDR1 is GTSNPN and CDR2 is SVGIG in the germline V gene (reference sequence). The CDR3 coding sequence is TGTGCCTGGGCCGGGACAGGGGGATTCTACGAGCAGTACTTC. This gives the protein CAWAGTGGFYEQYF.

This rearrangement joins TRBV11-3 to TRBJ2-5, with 14 bases that match TRBD2. With V trimmed by 1 base and J by 4 bases, 8 bases remained unmatched. CDR1 and CDR2 from the germline V gene are SGHNT and YENEEA. The CDR3 sequence is 18 residues long. In DNA form, the CDR3 reads TGTGCCAGCAGCTTAGGAGGACTAGCGGGAGGTGGATTAGAGACCCAGTACTTC. Protein product: CASSLGGLAGGGLETQYF. Together with reference TRBV11-3 and TRBJ2-5, the CDR3 gives the full variable domain: EAGVVQSPRYKIIEKKQPVAFWCNPISGHNTLYWYLQNLGQGPELLIRYENEEAVDDSQLPKDRFSAERLKGVDSTLKIQPAELGDSAVYLCASSLGGLAGGGLETQYFGPGTRLLVL.